The next 4 T cell receptor beta chains were all read from a single sample in a study of blood T cell repertoires in COVID-19. Sequencing used immunoSEQ multiplex PCR; TCRdb keeps in-frame clones, though not all of them. The sample shows approximately 91,000 clones, approximately 76% of them seen only once. Source material: peripheral blood. All receptors come from a man aged 65 to 79 with acute or convalescent COVID-19.

This clone appeared a few times. CDR3 sequence: CAWNPGTDSQETQYF. In DNA, the CDR3 is TGTGCCTGGAACCCCGGGACAGATTCGCAAGAGACCCAGTACTTC. The chain has TRBV30 and TRBJ2-5; TRBD1 matches 7 bases. The CDR3 is 15 amino acids. CDR1 is GTSNPN, CDR2 SVGIG, per germline (reference sequence). Trimming cost V 4 bases and J 2 bases; bases outside gene matches: 10.

This chain connects TRBV10-3 to TRBJ1-6; D is undetermined. Per germline, CDR1 ENHRY and CDR2 SYGVKD. V lost 4 bases to trimming and J lost 5 bases, with 12 bases between them. The CDR3 has 15 residues. This chain's CDR3 is CAISASGWDNSPLHF. The CDR3 DNA reads as TGTGCCATCAGTGCATCGGGGTGGGATAATTCACCCCTCCACTTT.

This clone was recorded a few times. The chain employs TRBV5-8 and TRBJ2-3, with 7 bases lining up with TRBD1. The CDR3 is 15 amino acids. Trimming removed 2 bases from V and 2 bases from J; junction bases left unmatched: 5. Looked up from germline, CDR1 is SGHTS and CDR2 is YDEGEE. CDR3 sequence (DNA): TGTGCCAGCAGCTTTCGGGACAGAATCACAGATACGCAGTATTTT. Its translation: CASSFRDRITDTQYF.

V usage is TRBV6-1 and J usage is TRBJ2-7; weak D call: TRBD2 (5 bases). The germline V and J ends were trimmed by 0 bases and 0 bases, with 15 bases remaining between them. From germline, CDR1 is MNHNS and CDR2 SASEGT. The CDR3 loop spans 17 amino acids. The CDR3 nucleotides are TGTGCCAGCAGTGAAGCGTGGGAGACGGAGAGCTCCTACGAGCAGTACGTC. This codes for CASSEAWETESSYEQYV.